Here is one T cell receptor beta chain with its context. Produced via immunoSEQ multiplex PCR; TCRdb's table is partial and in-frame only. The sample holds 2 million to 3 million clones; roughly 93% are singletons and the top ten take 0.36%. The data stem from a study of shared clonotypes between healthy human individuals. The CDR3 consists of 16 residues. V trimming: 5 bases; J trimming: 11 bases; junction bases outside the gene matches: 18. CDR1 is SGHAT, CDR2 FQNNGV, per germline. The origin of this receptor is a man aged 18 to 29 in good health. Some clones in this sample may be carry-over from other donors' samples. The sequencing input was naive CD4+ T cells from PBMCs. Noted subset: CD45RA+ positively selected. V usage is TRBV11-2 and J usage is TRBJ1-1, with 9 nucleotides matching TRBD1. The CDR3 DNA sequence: TGTGCCAGCAGCCATGGGCCGGGACAGGGAGGGCCCGGGGCTTTCTTT. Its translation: CASSHGPGQGGPGAFF.